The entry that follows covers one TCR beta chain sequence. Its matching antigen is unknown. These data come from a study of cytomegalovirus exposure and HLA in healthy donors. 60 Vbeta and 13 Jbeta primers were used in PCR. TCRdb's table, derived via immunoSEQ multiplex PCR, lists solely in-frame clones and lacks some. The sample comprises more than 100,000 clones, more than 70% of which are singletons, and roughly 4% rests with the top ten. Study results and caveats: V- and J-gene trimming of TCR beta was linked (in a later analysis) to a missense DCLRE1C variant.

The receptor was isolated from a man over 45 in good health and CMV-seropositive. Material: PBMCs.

DNA of the CDR3: TGTGCCAGCAGTTACTCGATCCTAGGGGGCTACGAGCAGTACTTC. Residues: CASSYSILGGYEQYF. V usage is TRBV6-5 and J usage is TRBJ2-7; D is possibly TRBD1 (6 bases). The germline V gene encodes CDR1 MNHEY and CDR2 SVGAGI. CDR3 length: 15 residues. The ends were cut back, 0 bases at V and 3 bases at J, with 12 bases in the middle.